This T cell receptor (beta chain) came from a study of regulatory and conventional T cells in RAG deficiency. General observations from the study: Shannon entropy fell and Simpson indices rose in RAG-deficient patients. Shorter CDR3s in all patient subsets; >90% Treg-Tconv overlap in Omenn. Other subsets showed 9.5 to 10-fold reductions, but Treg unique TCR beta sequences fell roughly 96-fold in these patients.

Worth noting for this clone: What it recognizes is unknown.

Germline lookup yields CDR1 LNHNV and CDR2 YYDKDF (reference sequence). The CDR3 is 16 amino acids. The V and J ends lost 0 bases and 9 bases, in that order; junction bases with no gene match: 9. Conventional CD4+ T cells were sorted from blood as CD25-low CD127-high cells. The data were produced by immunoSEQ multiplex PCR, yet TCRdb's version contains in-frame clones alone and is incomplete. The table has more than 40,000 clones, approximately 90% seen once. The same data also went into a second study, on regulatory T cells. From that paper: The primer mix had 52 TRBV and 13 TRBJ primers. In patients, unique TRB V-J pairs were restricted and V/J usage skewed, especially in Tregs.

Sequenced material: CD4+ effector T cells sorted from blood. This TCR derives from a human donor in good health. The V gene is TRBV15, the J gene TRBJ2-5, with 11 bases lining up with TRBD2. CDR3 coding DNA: TGTGCCACCAGCAGAGATAGTACTAGCGGGGGACTGTCCCAGTACTTC. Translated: CATSRDSTSGGLSQYF.